The 5 T cell receptor beta chains below all came from one sample that was sequenced in a study of blood T cell repertoires in COVID-19. Assay used: immunoSEQ multiplex PCR; TCRdb lists only in-frame clones, some missing. Of 150,000 to 200,000 clones listed, roughly nine tenths are singletons. Material for sequencing was peripheral blood. Receptors originate from a woman between 25 and 40 years old with active or convalescent COVID-19.

The rearrangement uses TRBV11-2 and TRBJ1-3, with TRBD1 identical over 9 bases. V was clipped by 4 bases and J by 3 bases; unmatched bases: 10. Germline V gene lookup returns CDR1 SGHAT and CDR2 FQNNGV. The CDR3 totals 17 residues. The CDR3 here is CASSWGQGKGGGNTIYF. The CDR3 region has the DNA TGTGCCAGCAGCTGGGGACAGGGCAAGGGAGGTGGAAACACCATATATTTT.

The rearrangement joins TRBV10-3 to TRBJ2-1; 14 positions agree with TRBD2. The CDR3 consists of 14 residues. From germline, CDR1 is ENHRY and CDR2 SYGVKD. J lost 8 bases, V lost 6 bases, and 3 bases had no gene match. The CDR3 DNA reads TGTGCCATCAGCCCGGGACTAGCGGGAGATGAGCAGTTCTTC. It codes for CAISPGLAGDEQFF.

This sequence joins TRBV28 and TRBJ2-7; 7 nucleotides agree with TRBD1. V shed 4 bases and J 5 bases; nucleotides not matched to a gene: 11. The germline gives CDR1 MDHEN, CDR2 SYDVKM. The CDR3 has 15 residues. In nucleotides, the CDR3 is TGTGCCAGCAGTTATCTCTCGACAGGGTATGACGAGCAGTACTTC. It yields the protein CASSYLSTGYDEQYF.

The chain recombines TRBV5-6 with TRBJ2-7, with 8 positions matching TRBD1. This CDR3 is built from 15 residues. V was clipped by 4 bases and J by 3 bases; unmatched bases: 9. Germline assignment: CDR1 SGHDT and CDR2 YYEEEE. Written as DNA, the CDR3 is TGTGCCAGCAGCCCCAGGACAGGGTCGGACTACGAGCAGTACTTC. This sequence encodes CASSPRTGSDYEQYF.

This clone was counted only a few times. The V call is TRBV11-2, the J call TRBJ1-1, with 10 bases that match TRBD1. Unmatched junction bases numbered 5, after V lost 2 bases and J lost 8 bases. The CDR3 consists of 14 residues. Per the germline V gene, CDR1 is SGHAT and CDR2 is FQNNGV. CDR3 sequence (DNA): TGTGCCAGCAGCTTAAGACAGGGGGCTACGGAAGCTTTCTTT. Residues: CASSLRQGATEAFF.